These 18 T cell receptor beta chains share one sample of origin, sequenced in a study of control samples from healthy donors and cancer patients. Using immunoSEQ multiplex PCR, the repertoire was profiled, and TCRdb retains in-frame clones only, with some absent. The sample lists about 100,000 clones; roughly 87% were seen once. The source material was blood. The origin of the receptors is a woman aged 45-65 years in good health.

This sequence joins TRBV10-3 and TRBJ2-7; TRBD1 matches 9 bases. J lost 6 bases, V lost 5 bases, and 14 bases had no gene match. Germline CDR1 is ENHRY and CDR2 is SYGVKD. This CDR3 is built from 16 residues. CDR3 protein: CAISQYGTGQFGEQYV. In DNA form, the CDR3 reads TGTGCCATCAGTCAATACGGGACAGGGCAATTCGGCGAGCAGTACGTC.

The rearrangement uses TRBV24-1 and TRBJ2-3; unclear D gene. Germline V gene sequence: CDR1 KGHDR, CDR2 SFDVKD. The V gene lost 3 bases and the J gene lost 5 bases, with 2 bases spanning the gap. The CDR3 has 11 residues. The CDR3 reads CATSDRDTQYF. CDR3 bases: TGTGCCACCAGTGATAGAGATACGCAGTATTTT.

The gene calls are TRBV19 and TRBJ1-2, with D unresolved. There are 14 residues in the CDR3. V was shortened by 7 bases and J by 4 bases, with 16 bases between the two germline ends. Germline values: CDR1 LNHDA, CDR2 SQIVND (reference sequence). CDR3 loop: CASTGKGYTYGYTF. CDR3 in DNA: TGTGCCAGTACGGGTAAAGGGTATACCTATGGCTACACCTTC.

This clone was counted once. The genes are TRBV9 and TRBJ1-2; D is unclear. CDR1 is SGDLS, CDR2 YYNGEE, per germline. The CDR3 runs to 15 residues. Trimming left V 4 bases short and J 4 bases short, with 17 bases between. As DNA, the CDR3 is TGTGCCAGCAGCTCCTCCACTTCGGAGGCCTATGGCTACACCTTC. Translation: CASSSSTSEAYGYTF. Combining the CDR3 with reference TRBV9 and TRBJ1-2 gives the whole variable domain DSGVTQTPKHLITATGQRVTLRCSPRSGDLSVYWYQQSLDQGLQFLIQYYNGEERAKGNILERFSAQQFPDLHSELNLSSLELGDSALYFCASSSSTSEAYGYTFGSGTRLTVV.

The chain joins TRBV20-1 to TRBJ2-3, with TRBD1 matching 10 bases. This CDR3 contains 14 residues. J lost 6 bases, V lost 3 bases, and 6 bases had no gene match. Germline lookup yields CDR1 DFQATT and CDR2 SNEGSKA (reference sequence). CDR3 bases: TGCAGTGCTAGTTGGGACAGGGGTAGGGATACGCAGTATTTT. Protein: CSASWDRGRDTQYF.

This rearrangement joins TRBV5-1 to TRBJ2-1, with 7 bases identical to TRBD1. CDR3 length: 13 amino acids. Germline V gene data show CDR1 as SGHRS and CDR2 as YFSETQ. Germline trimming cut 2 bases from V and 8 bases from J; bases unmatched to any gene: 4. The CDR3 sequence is CASSLGQEDEQFF. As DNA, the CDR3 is TGCGCCAGCAGCTTAGGACAGGAAGATGAGCAGTTCTTC.

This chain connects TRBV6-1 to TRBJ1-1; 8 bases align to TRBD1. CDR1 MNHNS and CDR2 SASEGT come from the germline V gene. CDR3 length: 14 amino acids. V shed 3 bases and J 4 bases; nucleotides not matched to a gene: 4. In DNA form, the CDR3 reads TGTGCCAGCAGTGACCGGACAGGGCTCACTGAAGCTTTCTTT. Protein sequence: CASSDRTGLTEAFF.

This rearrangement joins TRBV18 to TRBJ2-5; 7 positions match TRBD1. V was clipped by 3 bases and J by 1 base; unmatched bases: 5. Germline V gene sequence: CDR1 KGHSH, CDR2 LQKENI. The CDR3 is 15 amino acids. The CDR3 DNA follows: TGTGCCAGCTCACCGACAGGGTGGTCCCAAGAGACCCAGTACTTC. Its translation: CASSPTGWSQETQYF.

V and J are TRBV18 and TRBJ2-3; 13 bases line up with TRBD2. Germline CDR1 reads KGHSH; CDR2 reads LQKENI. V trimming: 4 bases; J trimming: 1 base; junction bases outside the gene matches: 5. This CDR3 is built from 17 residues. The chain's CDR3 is CASSHRTSGRGTDTQYF. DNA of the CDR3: TGTGCCAGCTCACATCGGACTAGCGGGAGAGGCACAGATACGCAGTATTTT.

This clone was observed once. In DNA form, the CDR3 reads TGTGCCAGCCAATTTTCTACCGGGAGCTACGAGCAGTACGTC. Protein: CASQFSTGSYEQYV. The chain joins TRBV6-5 to TRBJ2-7; possible D gene TRBD2, 6 bases. Germline V gene data show CDR1 as MNHEY and CDR2 as SVGAGI. This CDR3 is built from 14 residues. The V end was cut by 8 bases, the J end by 3 bases, with 17 bases between.

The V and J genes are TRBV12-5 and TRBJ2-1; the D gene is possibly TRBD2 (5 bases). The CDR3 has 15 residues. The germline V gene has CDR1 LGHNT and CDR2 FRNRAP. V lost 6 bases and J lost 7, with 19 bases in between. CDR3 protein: CASGPDYDPWNEQFF. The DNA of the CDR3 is TGTGCTAGTGGCCCCGACTATGACCCTTGGAATGAGCAGTTCTTC.

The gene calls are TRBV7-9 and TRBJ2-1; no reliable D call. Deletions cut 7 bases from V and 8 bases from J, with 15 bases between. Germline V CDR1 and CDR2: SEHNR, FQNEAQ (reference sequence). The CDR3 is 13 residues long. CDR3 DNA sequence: TGTGCCAGCACATCCCTGGTAGTGGATGAGCAGTTCTTC. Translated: CASTSLVVDEQFF.

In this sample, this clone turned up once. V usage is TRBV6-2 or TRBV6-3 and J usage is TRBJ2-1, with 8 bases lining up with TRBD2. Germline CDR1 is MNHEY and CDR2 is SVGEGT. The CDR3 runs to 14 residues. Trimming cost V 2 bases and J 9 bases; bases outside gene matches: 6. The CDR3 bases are TGTGCCAGCAGTTACGAGCGGGGGATTGGTGAGCAGTTCTTC. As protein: CASSYERGIGEQFF.

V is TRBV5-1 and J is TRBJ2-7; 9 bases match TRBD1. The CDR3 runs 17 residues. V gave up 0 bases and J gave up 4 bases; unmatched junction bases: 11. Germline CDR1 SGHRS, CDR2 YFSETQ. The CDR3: CASSLVPTGTGLYEQYV. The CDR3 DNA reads TGCGCCAGCAGCTTGGTCCCAACCGGGACAGGGCTTTACGAGCAGTACGTC.

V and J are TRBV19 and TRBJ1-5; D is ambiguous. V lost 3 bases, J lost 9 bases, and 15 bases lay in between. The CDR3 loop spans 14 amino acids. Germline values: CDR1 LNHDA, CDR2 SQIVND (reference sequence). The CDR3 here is CASSIIREGPPQHF. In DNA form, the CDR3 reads TGTGCCAGTAGTATCATAAGAGAGGGTCCGCCCCAGCATTTT.

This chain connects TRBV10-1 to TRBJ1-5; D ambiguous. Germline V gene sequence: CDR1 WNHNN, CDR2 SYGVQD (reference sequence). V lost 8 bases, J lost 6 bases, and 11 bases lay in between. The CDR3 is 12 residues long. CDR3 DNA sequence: TGCGCCAGCCCATCTTCGGTTCAGCCCCAGCATTTT. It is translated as CASPSSVQPQHF.

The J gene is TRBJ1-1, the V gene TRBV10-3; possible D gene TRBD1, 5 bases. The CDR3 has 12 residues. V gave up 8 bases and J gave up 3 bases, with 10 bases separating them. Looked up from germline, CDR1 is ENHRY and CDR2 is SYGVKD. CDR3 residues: CAIRRGDTEAFF. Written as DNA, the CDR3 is TGTGCCATCCGTCGAGGGGACACTGAAGCTTTCTTT.

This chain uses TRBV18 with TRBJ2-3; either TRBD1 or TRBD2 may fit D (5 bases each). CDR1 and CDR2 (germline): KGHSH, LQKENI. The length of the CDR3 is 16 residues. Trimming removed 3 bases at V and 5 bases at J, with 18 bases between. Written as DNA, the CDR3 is TGTGCCAGCTCACCGGCGGCGGTCGGGGCCGTAGATACGCAGTATTTT. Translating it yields CASSPAAVGAVDTQYF.